This TCR beta chain was sequenced in a study of T cells in localized non-small cell lung cancer. Study conclusions and caveats: Among the top 100 tumor clones, a median around 50 appeared in adjacent lung.

Germline loops: CDR1 SGDLS, CDR2 YYNGEE. CDR3 length: 13 amino acids. Deletions cut 0 bases from V and 2 bases from J, with 5 bases between. Profiled with immunoSEQ multiplex PCR; TCRdb holds only in-frame clones, not every one. This sample yields about 40,000 clones, of which about 87% are seen a single time; approximately 3.4% belongs to the top ten. With regard to this clone: The antigen remains unidentified.

J is TRBJ2-5 and V is TRBV9, with D perhaps matching TRBD1 (5 bases). This clonotype originated in a man aged 18 to 49 with stage I lung adenocarcinoma. Material: peripheral blood, obtained before any cancer treatment. CDR3 region: CASSVGQQETQYF. The CDR3 nucleotides are TGTGCCAGCAGCGTAGGACAGCAAGAGACCCAGTACTTC.